The 25 T cell receptor beta chains below come from one sample, sequenced in a study of blood T cell repertoires in COVID-19. Assay used: immunoSEQ multiplex PCR; TCRdb lists only in-frame clones, some missing. The sample has 55,000 to 65,000 clones; about four fifths are singletons. Sample: peripheral blood. Source of these receptors: a human donor in a cohort sampled during active COVID-19.

The rearrangement links TRBV12-3 or TRBV12-4 to TRBJ1-5; possible D gene TRBD1, 6 bases. The CDR3 has 13 amino acids. V was trimmed by 3 bases and J by 6 bases, leaving 9 bases between them. This CDR3 reads CASSLGAGQPQHF. Written as DNA, the CDR3 is TGTGCCAGCAGTTTGGGGGCGGGTCAGCCCCAGCATTTT.

This chain joins TRBV2 and TRBJ1-3; 11 bases map to TRBD1. Trimming cost V 6 bases and J 8 bases; bases outside gene matches: 12. Germline V CDR1 and CDR2: SNHLY, FYNNEI. The CDR3 length is 16 residues. CDR3 DNA sequence: TGTGCCAGCAGCCTAGGACAGGGGGCGTTGAGAGACACCATATATTTT. This encodes CASSLGQGALRDTIYF.

The chain combines TRBV2 with TRBJ2-7; the match to TRBD1 covers 10 bases. CDR1 and CDR2 from the germline V gene are SNHLY and FYNNEI. Germline trimming cut 10 bases from V and 4 bases from J; bases unmatched to any gene: 7. The CDR3 contains 13 residues. CDR3 loop: CATGTGERYEQYF. The CDR3 region has the DNA TGTGCCACAGGGACAGGGGAGAGGTACGAGCAGTACTTC.

V usage is TRBV6-6 and J usage is TRBJ1-1; 8 bases align to TRBD1. Trimming took 6 bases from V and 1 from J; bases not matched to a gene: 7. Germline V gene sequence: CDR1 MNHNY, CDR2 SVGAGI (reference sequence). The CDR3 runs to 15 residues. CDR3 sequence reads: CASSLRQGKNTEAFF. In nucleotides, the CDR3 is TGTGCCAGCAGCCTCCGACAGGGGAAGAACACTGAAGCTTTCTTT.

The chain combines TRBV19 with TRBJ1-1; 8 bases are a match to TRBD1. The CDR3 length is 14 residues. V was pared by 6 bases and J by 5 bases, with 8 bases of the junction left unmatched. Germline V gene sequence: CDR1 LNHDA, CDR2 SQIVND (reference sequence). This CDR3 is CASSDRGRGTEAFF. For the CDR3, the DNA is TGTGCCAGTAGCGACAGGGGCCGAGGGACTGAAGCTTTCTTT.

The chain uses TRBV7-3 and TRBJ2-3, with 14 bases aligning to TRBD2. CDR3 size: 17 residues. V lost 3 bases to trimming and J lost 1 base; unmatched junction nucleotides: 3. The germline CDR1 and CDR2 sequences are SGHTA and FQGTGA. The CDR3 DNA is TGTGCCAGCAGCTTGGGACTAGCGGGAGTGGGCACAGATACGCAGTATTTT. Translation: CASSLGLAGVGTDTQYF.

The J gene is TRBJ2-2, the V gene TRBV4-1; 8 nucleotides agree with TRBD2. In germline, CDR1 is MGHRA, CDR2 YSYEKL. The CDR3 length is 15 residues. Trimming cost V 6 bases and J 1 base; bases outside gene matches: 4. The CDR3 DNA reads as TGCGCCAGCAGAAGGGGACTAGAGAACACCGGGGAGCTGTTTTTT. As protein: CASRRGLENTGELFF.

This clone has just a few counts. V is TRBV9 and J is TRBJ2-5; a possible D gene is TRBD1 (5 bases). The V gene lost 0 bases and the J gene lost 2 bases, with 5 bases spanning the gap. Germline CDR1 reads SGDLS; CDR2 reads YYNGEE. The CDR3 has 13 amino acids. The CDR3: CASSVGQQETQYF. CDR3 coding DNA: TGTGCCAGCAGCGTAGGACAGCAAGAGACCCAGTACTTC. Looking up the rest from reference TRBV9 and TRBJ2-5 gives the full variable domain: DSGVTQTPKHLITATGQRVTLRCSPRSGDLSVYWYQQSLDQGLQFLIQYYNGEERAKGNILERFSAQQFPDLHSELNLSSLELGDSALYFCASSVGQQETQYFGPGTRLLVL.

The chain joins TRBV10-3 to TRBJ1-1; D may be TRBD1 (5 bases). CDR1 ENHRY and CDR2 SYGVKD come from the germline V gene. The CDR3 has 15 amino acids. V dropped 2 bases and J dropped 1 base, with 11 bases sitting between them. The CDR3 sequence is CAISEGRAWNTEAFF. DNA for the CDR3: TGTGCCATCAGTGAGGGCAGGGCTTGGAACACTGAAGCTTTCTTT.

The V and J genes are TRBV5-1 and TRBJ2-7; 8 nucleotides line up with TRBD2. The CDR3 consists of 16 residues. Germline CDR1 SGHRS, CDR2 YFSETQ. V gave up 0 bases and J gave up 3 bases; unmatched junction bases: 8. The CDR3: CASSLGSGGLGYEQYF. The DNA for the CDR3 is TGCGCCAGCAGCTTGGGGTCCGGGGGACTAGGCTACGAGCAGTACTTC.

This clone was seen a handful of times. V is TRBV11-2 and J is TRBJ2-7; D possibly corresponds to TRBD2 (6 bases). The ends were cut back, 0 bases at V and 9 bases at J, with 12 bases in the middle. This CDR3 contains 13 residues. Germline values: CDR1 SGHAT, CDR2 FQNNGV. For the CDR3, the DNA is TGTGCCAGCAGCTTAGATCCCCTGGGGGGGCAGTACTTC. Its protein product is CASSLDPLGGQYF.

This chain joins TRBV19 and TRBJ2-7, with D perhaps TRBD2 (7 bases). The germline CDR1 and CDR2 sequences are LNHDA and SQIVND (reference sequence). The CDR3 is 16 amino acids. V dropped 0 bases and J dropped 6 bases, with 18 bases sitting between them. The CDR3 region is CASSIDFAGALGEQYF. The CDR3 DNA is TGTGCCAGTAGTATAGATTTCGCGGGGGCCCTCGGCGAGCAGTACTTC. The full variable domain, completed using reference TRBV19 and TRBJ2-7, is DGGITQSPKYLFRKEGQNVTLSCEQNLNHDAMYWYRQDPGQGLRLIYYSQIVNDFQKGDIAEGYSVSREKKESFPLTVTSAQKNPTAFYLCASSIDFAGALGEQYFGPGTRLTVT.

This clone showed up just a few times. The CDR3 loop is CASSDALEPRTQYF. The CDR3 DNA is TGTGCCAGCAGTGACGCACTAGAGCCTCGAACCCAGTACTTC. This sequence joins TRBV2 and TRBJ2-5; D possibly corresponds to TRBD2 (5 bases). Per germline, CDR1 SNHLY and CDR2 FYNNEI. V shed 3 bases and J shed 8 bases, with 16 bases lying between them. The CDR3 length is 14 residues.

DNA for the CDR3: TGTGCCATCAGCGGGACTAGCGGGAGGGCCGTCTACGAGCAGTACTTC. This codes for CAISGTSGRAVYEQYF. The chain uses TRBV10-3 and TRBJ2-7; 16 bases match TRBD2. The junction had 5 bases not matched to a gene; V was cut back by 6 bases and J by 3 bases. The CDR3 extends over 16 amino acids. CDR1 and CDR2 from the germline V gene are ENHRY and SYGVKD.

The chain links TRBV18 to TRBJ2-2; TRBD1 aligns across 7 bases. Germline CDR1 reads KGHSH; CDR2 reads LQKENI. V shed 5 bases, J shed 4 bases, and the junction held 16 bases outside the gene matches. The CDR3 extends over 18 amino acids. The CDR3 is CASSGPGQRLVSTGELFF. CDR3 nucleotides: TGTGCCAGCTCAGGACCGGGACAGCGCCTTGTGAGCACCGGGGAGCTGTTTTTT. Full variable domain (missing parts from reference TRBV18 and TRBJ2-2): NAGVMQNPRHLVRRRGQEARLRCSPMKGHSHVYWYRQLPEEGLKFMVYLQKENIIDESGMPKERFSAEFPKEGPSILRIQQVVRGDSAAYFCASSGPGQRLVSTGELFFGEGSRLTVL.

This chain connects TRBV4-1 to TRBJ1-4; D might be TRBD1 (6 bases). The CDR3 is made up of 16 amino acids. Germline CDR1 is MGHRA and CDR2 is YSYEKL. V lost 1 base to trimming and J lost 8 bases, with 17 bases between them. DNA of the CDR3: TGCGCCAGCAGCCAAGTTCCAGGGGTCGGCCGAGAAAAACTGTTTTTT. Protein product: CASSQVPGVGREKLFF.

The chain recombines TRBV10-3 with TRBJ2-3, with TRBD2 identical over 9 bases. The germline gives CDR1 ENHRY, CDR2 SYGVKD. CDR3 size: 14 residues. The V gene end was trimmed by 7 bases and the J gene end by 3 bases; junction bases not matched to a gene: 5. DNA of the CDR3: TGTGCCATCAATCGCCTAGCGGGGACAGATACGCAGTATTTT. Its translation: CAINRLAGTDTQYF.

A word on this clone: One junction end disagrees with the germline gene, perhaps due to a read error. The chain couples TRBV7-7 to TRBJ2-1; a weak D match, TRBD2 (6 bases). CDR1 SSHAT and CDR2 FNYEAQ come from the germline V gene (reference sequence). This CDR3 has 13 residues. CDR3 sequence reads: CASSLGEANEQFF. Written as DNA, the CDR3 is TGTGCTAGCAGCTTAGGGGAGGCCAATGAGCAGTTCTTC.

V and J are TRBV29-1 and TRBJ1-4, with 7 bases that match TRBD1. From germline, CDR1 is SQVTM and CDR2 ANQGSEA. The V and J ends lost 5 bases and 8 bases, in that order; junction bases with no gene match: 11. This CDR3 comprises 14 residues. The CDR3 here is CSVKGGQRKEKLFF. The CDR3 region has the DNA TGCAGCGTTAAGGGGGGACAGCGGAAGGAAAAACTGTTTTTT. Based on the CDR3 plus reference TRBV29-1 and TRBJ1-4, the full variable domain is SAVISQKPSRDICQRGTSLTIQCQVDSQVTMMFWYRQQPGQSLTLIATANQGSEATYESGFVIDKFPISRPNLTFSTLTVSNMSPEDSSIYLCSVKGGQRKEKLFFGSGTQLSVL.

The rearrangement uses TRBV9 and TRBJ2-3; TRBD1 matches 7 bases. The germline V gene has CDR1 SGDLS and CDR2 YYNGEE. This CDR3 spans 14 amino acids. Germline trimming cut 3 bases from V and 4 bases from J; bases unmatched to any gene: 5. Here the CDR3 reads CASSELTGPDTQYF. The DNA for the CDR3 is TGTGCCAGCAGCGAACTGACAGGGCCAGATACGCAGTATTTT.

V gene TRBV7-3 combines with J gene TRBJ2-3, with D tentatively TRBD2 (6 bases). Trimming took 4 bases from V and 6 from J, leaving 11 bases between them. The germline V gene has CDR1 SGHTA and CDR2 FQGTGA. The CDR3 spans 13 residues. The DNA of the CDR3 is TGTGCCAGCAGCTCGCCAGGGAGGGATACGCAGTATTTT. It encodes CASSSPGRDTQYF.

As to this clone: Other nucleotide sequences in the sample specify the same CDR3. This chain links TRBV3-1 (or the pseudogene TRBV3-2) with TRBJ2-6; D is uncertain. This CDR3 has 14 residues. Germline CDR1 LGHDT, CDR2 YNNKEL (reference sequence). V was trimmed by 3 bases and J by 4 bases, leaving 7 bases between them. Written as DNA, the CDR3 is TGTGCCAGCAGCCAGAGGTCCGGGGCCAACGTCCTGACTTTC. Translated: CASSQRSGANVLTF.

The chain employs TRBV6-5 and TRBJ1-2; D possibly corresponds to TRBD1 (6 bases). This CDR3 is 15 amino acids long. V was cut by 5 bases and J by 3 bases, with 16 bases left in between. Germline CDR1 reads MNHEY; CDR2 reads SVGAGI. This CDR3 reads CASSPWGGADYGYTF. CDR3 in DNA: TGTGCCAGCAGTCCCTGGGGGGGCGCGGACTATGGCTACACCTTC.

This chain connects TRBV5-4 to TRBJ2-2, with TRBD1 matching 9 bases. This CDR3 spans 16 amino acids. The V segment lost 4 bases and the J segment 3 bases; nucleotides outside the gene matches: 7. Germline CDR1 and CDR2: SGHNT and YYREEE (reference sequence). CDR3 in DNA: TGTGCCAGCAGCCCACCGGGACAGGGTTACACCGGGGAGCTGTTTTTT. Protein product: CASSPPGQGYTGELFF.

This chain links TRBV4-1 with TRBJ1-1; 7 bases are a match to TRBD1. Per germline, CDR1 MGHRA and CDR2 YSYEKL. CDR3 length: 14 amino acids. With V trimmed by 2 bases and J by 11 bases, 11 bases remained unmatched. For the CDR3, the DNA is TGCGCCAGCAGCCAAAAAGGGGGCTCGGGTCGGGCTTTCTTT. Translated, it gives CASSQKGGSGRAFF.